This T cell receptor (beta chain) is drawn from a study of blood T cell repertoires in COVID-19. Study-wide context: Sites in the United States, Italy and Spain provided acute and convalescent COVID-19 samples. PBMCs, B-cell-depleted T cells, or T cells were the source of the cDNA or gDNA that made up the material.

The CDR3 spans 13 residues. Germline-derived CDR1 and CDR2 are SQVTM and ANQGSEA. The V end was cut by 0 bases, the J end by 4 bases, with 9 bases between. This clone has just one count. Original analysis: Scientists estimated how many nucleated cells there were by amplifying reference gene primers. Produced via immunoSEQ multiplex PCR; TCRdb's table is partial and in-frame only. V and J calls and clone size are as listed in that table; D and trimming were resolved from the DNA. The sample holds 50,000 to 75,000 clones, 70% to 80% seen once. The rearrangement joins TRBV29-1 to TRBJ1-2, with D maybe TRBD1 (5 bases). The sequenced sample was peripheral blood. The sequence derives from a man older than 75 with active or convalescent COVID-19. The CDR3 spells CSVEDDSLYGYTF. The DNA for the CDR3 is TGCAGCGTTGAAGATGACAGCCTCTATGGCTACACCTTC.